The clone carrying this T cell receptor (beta chain) was observed a handful of times. Its antigen is undetermined. This entry belongs to a study of blood T cells in healthy people across ages. Points from the study as a whole: Both higher diversity and more naive CD4+ cells marked long-lived donors when set against aged donors. Correlation between TCR beta diversity and naive T cell percentage was strong. From one million sequenced T cells, diversity estimates were lower bounds.

CDR1 is SGHTA and CDR2 is FQGNSA in the germline V gene. The CDR3 consists of 16 residues. V lost 1 base to trimming and J lost 3 bases, with 16 bases between them. Sample-barcoded 5' priming and a J-beta primer mix drove a second PCR of roughly 6 to 12 cycles. Every cDNA was tagged by a template-switch adaptor with 12 random nucleotides. MiXCR, applied by TCRdb to the 5' RACE reads, yields one record per CDR3 protein. The data hold about 830,000 distinct CDR3 sequences, with roughly 60% observed a single time. The chain combines TRBV7-2 with TRBJ2-7, with D possibly matching TRBD2 (6 bases). The sequence derives from a man aged 30-40 years in good health. Sequenced sample: blood. CDR3 DNA sequence: TGTGCCAGCAGCTTAGAAGGAGGTGGAGGGCACTACGAGCAGTACTTC. Encoded protein: CASSLEGGGGHYEQYF.